This TCR beta chain is drawn from a study of blood T cell repertoires in COVID-19. Libraries were prepared by immunoSEQ multiplex PCR; TCRdb keeps only in-frame clonotypes and omits some of them. The profile shows some 450,000 clones, around 90% of them singletons. Germline V gives CDR1 SQVTM, CDR2 ANQGSEA. Unmatched junction bases numbered 10, after V lost 7 bases and J lost 9 bases. The CDR3 is made up of 12 amino acids. The origin of this receptor is a man aged 18 to 35 with COVID-19, enrolled during active disease. The gene calls are TRBV29-1 and TRBJ1-1; 8 nucleotides align to TRBD1. The sequencing sample was made of peripheral blood. The CDR3 here is CSGEGTGGKAFF. The CDR3 nucleotides read TGCAGCGGGGAGGGAACAGGGGGAAAAGCTTTCTTT.